This T cell receptor beta chain originates from a study of Ad26.COV2.S vaccination and SARS-CoV-2 variants. TCRdb keeps only in-frame clones here, not all; method: immunoSEQ multiplex PCR. This sample yields a few hundred thousand clones, of which about 83% are seen a single time; under 3% belongs to the top ten. The CDR3 runs to 16 residues. Trimming shortened V by 0 bases and J by 4 bases, and 16 bases separated the two germline ends. CDR1 is MNHEY and CDR2 is SVGAGI in the germline V gene. Documented treatment: 15 to 20 received Ad26.COV2.S at low or high dose, single or two shots; 5 received placebo; per-sample allocation not given. The study sampled participants on day 63 after the first vaccine or placebo injection. Vaccine was an Ad26 vector expressing Wuhan-strain SARS-CoV-2 spike.

Sequences were derived from peripheral blood, sampled in a trial of Ad26.COV2.S vaccine versus placebo. This clonotype was obtained from a person aged 18-60 years who received the Ad26.COV2.S COVID-19 vaccine or a placebo. The chain joins TRBV6-5 to TRBJ2-7; D unresolved. The CDR3 loop reads CASSYSGRRVSYEQYF. The CDR3 bases are TGTGCCAGCAGTTACTCAGGCAGGCGTGTCAGTTACGAGCAGTACTTC.